The 5 T cell receptor beta chains reported below all come from one sample, sequenced in a study of vaccination and CD4 T cells after COVID-19. Their antigens are not known. Treatment given: roughly nine-day PBMC culture with coronavirus spike peptide pools or control peptides (ViraFEST assay). Pre-COVID-19 pandemic sampling (2011-2018) yielded the unexposed donor's CD4+ T cells. Sequencing of cultured CD4+ T cell DNA used the Oncomine TCR Beta short-read assay. It was from cultured CD4+ T cells that genomic DNA was extracted. TCRdb ran MiXCR on the PCR reads and lists one entry per CDR3 protein. The sample lists about 10,000 distinct CDR3 sequences, approximately 29% occurring once. The material sequenced was CD4+ T cells from blood, cultured in vitro. The receptors were gathered from a human donor in good health.

In its sample, this clonotype was seen a few times. The V gene is TRBV6-2 or TRBV6-3, the J gene TRBJ1-2; no definite D call. CDR3 size: 14 residues. Trimming removed 7 bases at V and 6 bases at J, with 18 bases between. CDR1 and CDR2 from the germline V gene are MNHEY and SVGEGT. As DNA, the CDR3 is TGTGCCAGCATGAGCGGGAAGTGGGTCAATGGCTACACCTTC. It encodes CASMSGKWVNGYTF.

V usage is TRBV7-2 and J usage is TRBJ2-6; D gene ambiguous. The CDR3 has 13 residues. Trimming left V 6 bases short and J 2 bases short, with 5 bases between. The germline V gene has CDR1 SGHTA and CDR2 FQGNSA. CDR3 DNA: TGTGCCAGCAGGGCCCCTGGGGCCAACGTCCTGACTTTC. It encodes CASRAPGANVLTF.

The CDR3 here is CSARGDTQYF. CDR3 nucleotides: TGCAGTGCTAGAGGAGATACGCAGTATTTT. The chain employs TRBV20-1 and TRBJ2-3, with D hard to call. V was shortened by 1 base and J by 5 bases, with 1 base between the two germline ends. The CDR3 is 10 residues long. The germline gives CDR1 DFQATT, CDR2 SNEGSKA (reference sequence).

This rearrangement joins TRBV7-2 to TRBJ1-3; 9 bases line up with TRBD1. Germline CDR1 is SGHTA and CDR2 is FQGNSA. The trim removed 10 bases at V and 6 bases at J, leaving 7 bases unmatched. CDR3 length: 13 residues. CDR3 sequence reads: CATGTGPTNTIYF. In DNA, the CDR3 is TGTGCCACTGGGACAGGGCCAACAAACACCATATATTTT.

The chain is built from TRBV5-1 and TRBJ1-1, with D perhaps matching TRBD1 (5 bases). Germline values: CDR1 SGHRS, CDR2 YFSETQ. V was cut by 2 bases and J by 5 bases, with 19 bases left in between. The CDR3 has 16 residues. CDR3 nucleotide sequence: TGCGCCAGCAGCTTAGTTCAGGGTCAGGGAGGAACTGAAGCTTTCTTT. Amino acids: CASSLVQGQGGTEAFF.